A selection of T cell receptor beta chains follows, all from one sample in a study of spatial heterogeneity in lung cancer. TCRdb re-called the 5' RACE reads with MiXCR, one entry per CDR3 protein. Here the sample spans about 52,000 distinct CDR3 sequences, approximately 7% being singletons. The sample in question was PBMCs, obtained at surgery. Source of these receptors: a female donor with early-stage non-small cell lung cancer. The CDR3 runs from the conserved cysteine through the conserved F or W. The order of the fields is J gene, D gene, V gene, clone size, CDR3 DNA, CDR3 protein. A D gene is named only where the DNA matches it firmly. The size entry is marked missing in some rows and otherwise reads once, few, many or a size class.

J gene: TRBJ2-1; D gene: .; V gene: TRBV20-1; clone size: many; CDR3 DNA: TGCAGTGCTAGGGGGCAGATCAATGAGCAGTTCTTC; CDR3 protein: CSARGQINEQFF
J gene: TRBJ2-2; D gene: .; V gene: TRBV7-2; clone size: many; CDR3 DNA: TGTGCCAGCAGCTTAAGCGGCAGAACTGAATTAAACACCGGGGAGCTGTTTTTT; CDR3 protein: CASSLSGRTELNTGELFF
J gene: TRBJ1-5; D gene: .; V gene: TRBV15; clone size: .; CDR3 DNA: TGTGCCACCAGCAGAGGAGGGTTGCGGCAGCCCCAGCATTTT; CDR3 protein: CATSRGGLRQPQHF
J gene: TRBJ1-2; D gene: .; V gene: TRBV14; clone size: .; CDR3 DNA: TGTGCCAGCAGCCAAGTCGGGACATTCACCTTC; CDR3 protein: CASSQVGTFTF
J gene: TRBJ2-7; D gene: TRBD2; V gene: TRBV20-1; clone size: many; CDR3 DNA: TGCAGTGCTAGAGATGGGACTAAGGGCGAGCAGTACTTC; CDR3 protein: CSARDGTKGEQYF
J gene: TRBJ1-3; D gene: .; V gene: TRBV3-1; clone size: many; CDR3 DNA: TGTGCCAGCAGCCAAGATACTCTCTCTGGAAACACCATATATTTT; CDR3 protein: CASSQDTLSGNTIYF
J gene: TRBJ2-5; D gene: .; V gene: TRBV7-2; clone size: many; CDR3 DNA: TGTGCCAGCAGCACCGGGCGTTCCCAGTACTTC; CDR3 protein: CASSTGRSQYF
J gene: TRBJ1-4; D gene: .; V gene: TRBV28; clone size: many; CDR3 DNA: TGTGCCAGCAGATCCGGGACGGCGAATGAAAAACTGTTTTTT; CDR3 protein: CASRSGTANEKLFF
J gene: TRBJ1-3; D gene: TRBD1; V gene: TRBV23-1; clone size: .; CDR3 DNA: TGCGCCAGCAGTCAATATCTCGACAGGGTTGGTGCATTCTCTGGAAACACCATATATTTT; CDR3 protein: CASSQYLDRVGAFSGNTIYF
J gene: TRBJ2-5; D gene: .; V gene: TRBV5-1; clone size: many; CDR3 DNA: TGCGCCAGCAGCTTGGACCGCTATACCCAAGAGACCCAGTACTTC; CDR3 protein: CASSLDRYTQETQYF
J gene: TRBJ2-7; D gene: TRBD2; V gene: TRBV20-1; clone size: few; CDR3 DNA: TGCAGTGCTAGAAATAGCGGGGGCGCCGTGTACTTC; CDR3 protein: CSARNSGGAVYF
J gene: TRBJ1-6; D gene: .; V gene: TRBV19; clone size: many; CDR3 DNA: TGTGCCAGTAGTATTCCCAAAGGGCGGAACCTTCATTCACCCCTCCACTTT; CDR3 protein: CASSIPKGRNLHSPLHF
J gene: TRBJ1-1; D gene: .; V gene: TRBV20-1; clone size: many; CDR3 DNA: TGCAGTGCTAGGCCCCTTGTGGGGACCGGGCGGACTGAAGCTTTCTTT; CDR3 protein: CSARPLVGTGRTEAFF
J gene: TRBJ2-3; D gene: .; V gene: TRBV20-1; clone size: many; CDR3 DNA: TGCAGTGCTCCCCCAATGGACAGACATAGCACAGATACGCAGTATTTT; CDR3 protein: CSAPPMDRHSTDTQYF
J gene: TRBJ2-4; D gene: .; V gene: TRBV7-2; clone size: few; CDR3 DNA: TGTGCCAGCAGCTTGGGGCCTAGAGCCTCCCAAAACATTCAGTACTTC; CDR3 protein: CASSLGPRASQNIQYF
J gene: TRBJ2-1; D gene: TRBD1; V gene: TRBV12-3/TRBV12-4; clone size: .; CDR3 DNA: TGTGCCAGCAGTAACGGCGACAGGGGCCCCCCTTACAATGAGCAGTTCTTC; CDR3 protein: CASSNGDRGPPYNEQFF
J gene: TRBJ2-1; D gene: TRBD1; V gene: TRBV29-1; clone size: many; CDR3 DNA: TGCAGCGTTGGGGTCCGGGACAGGGTCTACAATGAGCAGTTCTTC; CDR3 protein: CSVGVRDRVYNEQFF
J gene: TRBJ2-3; D gene: .; V gene: TRBV3-1; clone size: few; CDR3 DNA: TGTGCCAGCAGCCAAGATCCCGGGAGCGTCACAGATACGCAGTATTTT; CDR3 protein: CASSQDPGSVTDTQYF
J gene: TRBJ2-4; D gene: TRBD1; V gene: TRBV19; clone size: many; CDR3 DNA: TGTGCCAGTCGGGCCTACGGACAGGGGATGTTAGCCAAAAACATTCAGTACTTC; CDR3 protein: CASRAYGQGMLAKNIQYF
J gene: TRBJ2-2; D gene: .; V gene: TRBV20-1; clone size: many; CDR3 DNA: TGCAGTGCTAGACTTCTGCGGGGTGGGACCGGGGAGCTGTTTTTT; CDR3 protein: CSARLLRGGTGELFF
J gene: TRBJ1-2; D gene: .; V gene: TRBV7-2; clone size: .; CDR3 DNA: TGTGCCAGCAGCTTAGACAGACGATCCCATGGCTACACCTTC; CDR3 protein: CASSLDRRSHGYTF
J gene: TRBJ2-3; D gene: .; V gene: TRBV6-1; clone size: .; CDR3 DNA: TGTGCCAGCAGTGAGAGGGGGTCAGAAACAGATACGCAGTATTTT; CDR3 protein: CASSERGSETDTQYF
J gene: TRBJ2-1; D gene: TRBD2; V gene: TRBV18; clone size: many; CDR3 DNA: TGTGCCAGCGACCGAGCGGGGGGGCGCAATGAGCAGTTCTTC; CDR3 protein: CASDRAGGRNEQFF
J gene: TRBJ2-3; D gene: TRBD1; V gene: TRBV7-3; clone size: many; CDR3 DNA: TGTGCCAGCAGCTCGGGGTGGACAGGGAATACGCAGTATTTT; CDR3 protein: CASSSGWTGNTQYF
J gene: TRBJ1-6; D gene: TRBD1; V gene: TRBV5-1; clone size: .; CDR3 DNA: TGCGCCAGCAGCTTGGGCACAGGGGGTTATTCACCCCTCCACTTT; CDR3 protein: CASSLGTGGYSPLHF
J gene: TRBJ2-3; D gene: TRBD2; V gene: TRBV12-3/TRBV12-4; clone size: few; CDR3 DNA: TGTGCCAGCAGCAGGGCTATCGCTAGCGGGGGGCCAGATACGCAGTATTTT; CDR3 protein: CASSRAIASGGPDTQYF
J gene: TRBJ2-5; D gene: .; V gene: TRBV4-2; clone size: .; CDR3 DNA: TGTGCCAGCAGCCAAGTAGGAGGGGGGGCTTCGAAGACCCAGTACTTC; CDR3 protein: CASSQVGGGASKTQYF
J gene: TRBJ2-6; D gene: TRBD1; V gene: TRBV6-5; clone size: many; CDR3 DNA: TGTGCCAGCAGTACGCCCCCGGGACAGGGGGCGACTGGGGCCAACGTCCTGACTTTC; CDR3 protein: CASSTPPGQGATGANVLTF
J gene: TRBJ1-5; D gene: TRBD1; V gene: TRBV2; clone size: many; CDR3 DNA: TGTGCCAGCAGTAGACAGGGGGCAAGGCAGCCCCAGCATTTT; CDR3 protein: CASSRQGARQPQHF
J gene: TRBJ2-7; D gene: TRBD1; V gene: TRBV19; clone size: many; CDR3 DNA: TGTGCCATCAAGGACAGGTTCGGCGAGCAGTACTTC; CDR3 protein: CAIKDRFGEQYF
J gene: TRBJ2-7; D gene: .; V gene: TRBV5-1; clone size: many; CDR3 DNA: TGCGCCAGCAGCTTGGTGGCCGCCTGGGGTGAGCAGTACTTC; CDR3 protein: CASSLVAAWGEQYF
J gene: TRBJ2-1; D gene: .; V gene: TRBV20-1; clone size: many; CDR3 DNA: TGCAGTGCTAGAGAGGCACTATACAATGAGCAGTTCTTC; CDR3 protein: CSAREALYNEQFF
J gene: TRBJ1-1; D gene: TRBD1; V gene: TRBV4-1; clone size: many; CDR3 DNA: TGCGCCAGCAGCCAAATTCACAGGGGCAACACTGAAGCTTTCTTT; CDR3 protein: CASSQIHRGNTEAFF
J gene: TRBJ1-5; D gene: .; V gene: TRBV29-1; clone size: many; CDR3 DNA: TGCAGCGTTGGTAGACCCAATCAGCCCCAGCATTTT; CDR3 protein: CSVGRPNQPQHF
J gene: TRBJ2-1; D gene: .; V gene: TRBV29-1; clone size: few; CDR3 DNA: TGCAGCGCTGGCGGGCAGGGGCTTGAGCAGTTCTTC; CDR3 protein: CSAGGQGLEQFF
J gene: TRBJ2-3; D gene: .; V gene: TRBV29-1; clone size: few; CDR3 DNA: TGCAGCCCCCGGGCTAGTGGGACAGATACGCAGTATTTT; CDR3 protein: CSPRASGTDTQYF
J gene: TRBJ2-7; D gene: TRBD1; V gene: TRBV4-2; clone size: many; CDR3 DNA: TGTGCCAGCAGCCAACCGGGACAGGTTCCCTACGAGCAGTACTTC; CDR3 protein: CASSQPGQVPYEQYF
J gene: TRBJ1-1; D gene: .; V gene: TRBV5-5; clone size: .; CDR3 DNA: TGTGCCAGCAGCCGCGGACAGACTGAAGCTTTCTTT; CDR3 protein: CASSRGQTEAFF
J gene: TRBJ1-2; D gene: TRBD1; V gene: TRBV4-1; clone size: few; CDR3 DNA: TGCGCCAGCAGCCAAGCATCGACAGGGCTCCTAGCTAACTATGGCTACACCTTC; CDR3 protein: CASSQASTGLLANYGYTF
J gene: TRBJ2-1; D gene: .; V gene: TRBV6-5; clone size: few; CDR3 DNA: TGTGCCAGCAGTTACTCGAATCCCCTGAATGAGCAGTTCTTC; CDR3 protein: CASSYSNPLNEQFF
J gene: TRBJ2-7; D gene: .; V gene: TRBV2; clone size: many; CDR3 DNA: TGTGCCAGCAGGACAGTCTACGAGCAGTACTTC; CDR3 protein: CASRTVYEQYF
J gene: TRBJ2-1; D gene: TRBD1; V gene: TRBV2; clone size: few; CDR3 DNA: TGTGCCAGCAGGGGACAGGGGGCAGGGGGTGAGCAGTTCTTC; CDR3 protein: CASRGQGAGGEQFF
J gene: TRBJ2-6; D gene: TRBD1; V gene: TRBV7-2; clone size: many; CDR3 DNA: TGTGCCAGCAGCTTGGGGACAGGGTCCGGGGCCAACGTCCTGACTTTC; CDR3 protein: CASSLGTGSGANVLTF
J gene: TRBJ2-1; D gene: .; V gene: TRBV2; clone size: many; CDR3 DNA: TGTGCCAGCAGTGTCGAGACAGCATCCTACAATGAGCAGTTCTTC; CDR3 protein: CASSVETASYNEQFF
J gene: TRBJ2-1; D gene: .; V gene: TRBV5-1; clone size: many; CDR3 DNA: TGCGCCAGCAGCTTCCAGAGTGAGCAGTTCTTC; CDR3 protein: CASSFQSEQFF
J gene: TRBJ1-6; D gene: TRBD1; V gene: TRBV10-3; clone size: .; CDR3 DNA: TGTGCCATCAGTGAGGCGACAGGGGGCTATTCACCCCTCCACTTT; CDR3 protein: CAISEATGGYSPLHF
J gene: TRBJ1-5; D gene: TRBD1; V gene: TRBV6-2/TRBV6-3; clone size: many; CDR3 DNA: TGTGCCAGCAGTTGGGACAGCCGGAATCAGCCCCAGCATTTT; CDR3 protein: CASSWDSRNQPQHF
J gene: TRBJ2-7; D gene: TRBD2; V gene: TRBV3-1; clone size: many; CDR3 DNA: TGTGCCAGCAGCCAAGGATGGGGGGACTACTACGAGCAGTACTTC; CDR3 protein: CASSQGWGDYYEQYF
J gene: TRBJ1-1; D gene: .; V gene: TRBV28; clone size: many; CDR3 DNA: TGTGCCAGCAGTCCCCAGGTTAACACTGAAGCTTTCTTT; CDR3 protein: CASSPQVNTEAFF
J gene: TRBJ2-1; D gene: TRBD2; V gene: TRBV4-1; clone size: .; CDR3 DNA: TGCGCCAGCAGCCCCCCCCGCGCGGGGGGGCTGAATGGGCAGTTCTTC; CDR3 protein: CASSPPRAGGLNGQFF
J gene: TRBJ2-3; D gene: .; V gene: TRBV11-1; clone size: .; CDR3 DNA: TGTGCCAGCAGCTTGAGGACTAGCACAGATACGCAGTATTTT; CDR3 protein: CASSLRTSTDTQYF
J gene: TRBJ1-5; D gene: .; V gene: TRBV5-5; clone size: .; CDR3 DNA: TGTGCCAGCAGTCCCCTTCGGGGGTTTAACAATCAGCCCCAGCATTTT; CDR3 protein: CASSPLRGFNNQPQHF
J gene: TRBJ2-3; D gene: .; V gene: TRBV15; clone size: many; CDR3 DNA: TGTGCCACCAGCCGAGGTGGGGGGTTTTCAGATACGCAGTATTTT; CDR3 protein: CATSRGGGFSDTQYF
J gene: TRBJ2-3; D gene: .; V gene: TRBV1; clone size: many; CDR3 DNA: TGCACCAGCAGCCGGCCCTCCGGGACAGGGGGGTTGGATACGCAGTATTTT; CDR3 protein: CTSSRPSGTGGLDTQYF